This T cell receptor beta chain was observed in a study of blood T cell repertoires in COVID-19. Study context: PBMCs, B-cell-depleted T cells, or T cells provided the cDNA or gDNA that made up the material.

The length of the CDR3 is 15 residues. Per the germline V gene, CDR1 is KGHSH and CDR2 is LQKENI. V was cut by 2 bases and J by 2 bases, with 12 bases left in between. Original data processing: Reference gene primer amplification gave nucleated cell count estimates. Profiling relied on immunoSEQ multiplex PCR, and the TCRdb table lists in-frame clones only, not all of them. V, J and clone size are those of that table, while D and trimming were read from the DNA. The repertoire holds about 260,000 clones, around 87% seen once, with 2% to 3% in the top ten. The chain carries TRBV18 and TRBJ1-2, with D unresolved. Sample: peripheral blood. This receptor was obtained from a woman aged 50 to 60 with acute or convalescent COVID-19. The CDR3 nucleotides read TGTGCCAGCTCACCAGATTTAGTGGTCAACTATGGCTACACCTTC. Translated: CASSPDLVVNYGYTF. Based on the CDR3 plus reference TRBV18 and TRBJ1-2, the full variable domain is NAGVMQNPRHLVRRRGQEARLRCSPMKGHSHVYWYRQLPEEGLKFMVYLQKENIIDESGMPKERFSAEFPKEGPSILRIQQVVRGDSAAYFCASSPDLVVNYGYTFGSGTRLTVV.